Listed here are 5 T cell receptor beta chains from one sample, sequenced in a study of graft-versus-host responses after intestinal transplantation. Only in-frame clones appear in the TCRdb table, and some are missing; sequencing was by immunoSEQ multiplex PCR. Of some 76,000 clones in the sample, around nine tenths were seen once. For these receptors, no antigen is known. Source: unstimulated CD8+ T cells sorted from spleen or lymph node cells, taken before transplant. The origin of the receptors is a human donor who was the organ donor for an intestinal transplant.

This sequence joins TRBV7-8 and TRBJ2-7, with TRBD2 as a possible D gene (6 bases). Germline V gene data show CDR1 as SGHVS and CDR2 as FQNEAQ. The CDR3 loop spans 15 amino acids. Deletions cut 2 bases from V and 5 bases from J, with 16 bases between. The CDR3 is CASSLSWGVGDEQYF. CDR3 nucleotide sequence: TGTGCCAGCAGCTTAAGCTGGGGGGTCGGGGACGAGCAGTACTTC.

This chain joins TRBV5-1 and TRBJ2-2; D gene unclear. Trimming stripped 5 bases from V and 4 bases from J, with 18 bases between. Germline V lookup: CDR1 SGHRS, CDR2 YFSETQ. The CDR3 totals 16 residues. The CDR3 coding sequence is TGCGCCAGCAGTCAAGTCAGCGCGCCGGGCACCGGGGAGCTGTTTTTT. This encodes CASSQVSAPGTGELFF.

The chain combines TRBV4-2 with TRBJ2-1; 11 bases line up with TRBD2. CDR3 length: 17 residues. With V trimmed by 0 bases and J by 4 bases, 5 bases remained unmatched. CDR1 LGHNA and CDR2 YNFKEQ come from the germline V gene. CDR3 sequence (DNA): TGTGCCAGCAGCCAAGACTCGACTAGCGGGGTATACAATGAGCAGTTCTTC. It codes for CASSQDSTSGVYNEQFF.

This clone was counted only a few times. The chain recombines TRBV7-9 with TRBJ1-3; D not resolved. The CDR3 has 19 amino acids. CDR1 is SEHNR and CDR2 is FQNEAQ in the germline V gene (reference sequence). The germline V and J ends were trimmed by 6 bases and 1 base, with 25 bases remaining between them. Here the CDR3 reads CASRSSFVEEEGSGNTIYF. The CDR3 nucleotides read TGTGCCAGCAGATCTTCGTTCGTAGAGGAGGAAGGGTCTGGAAACACCATATATTTT.

This chain uses TRBV19 with TRBJ1-1; 7 nucleotides align to TRBD1. CDR1 is LNHDA and CDR2 is SQIVND in the germline V gene (reference sequence). The V segment lost 10 bases and the J segment 3 bases; nucleotides outside the gene matches: 17. The CDR3 is 16 amino acids. CDR3 coding DNA: TGTGCCACTTACCCGAGGGGGCCTCTTGAACACACTGAAGCTTTCTTT. It encodes CATYPRGPLEHTEAFF.